This paragraph reports one TCR beta chain. The antigen remains unidentified. Mismatch with germline at one junction end may stem from a read error. Through a sample-barcoded 5' primer and a J-beta primer mix, a second PCR was run for about 7 to 12 cycles. From the 5' RACE reads, TCRdb called clonotypes with MiXCR, one entry per CDR3 protein. The sample shows 1.2 million to 1.5 million distinct CDR3 sequences, around 39% of them seen only once. This record belongs to a study of blood T cells in healthy people across ages. Overall study context: About one barcoded beta molecule per two T cells was the capture yield of template switching.

CDR3 size: 12 residues. Germline V gives CDR1 SGHRS, CDR2 YFSETQ. The study, taken as a whole, reports: Samples with more naive T cells showed higher observed beta diversity. Naive CD4+ cells and diversity were both higher in long-lived donors than in aged donors. As age increased, TCR beta diversity per million T cells fell in a roughly linear fashion.

This receptor was taken from a young woman in good health. Input material: blood. The V call is TRBV5-1, the J call TRBJ1-4, with D unresolved. In DNA, the CDR3 is TGCGCCAGCAGCTTGAAGGGTGAAAACCTGTTTTTT. This sequence encodes CASSLKGENLFF. Based on the CDR3 plus reference TRBV5-1 and TRBJ1-4, the full variable domain is KAGVTQTPRYLIKTRGQQVTLSCSPISGHRSVSWYQQTPGQGLQFLFEYFSETQRNKGNFPGRFSGRQFSNSRSEMNVSTLELGDSALYLCASSLKGENLFFGSGTQLSVL.